This entry concerns a single TCR beta chain. With 2 bases removed from V and 1 base from J, the gap between germline ends came to 5 bases. Germline V gene data show CDR1 as MNHNY and CDR2 as SVGAGI (reference sequence). The CDR3 consists of 14 residues. In the PCR, 60 Vbeta and 13 Jbeta primers were used. TCRdb keeps only in-frame clones here, not all; method: immunoSEQ multiplex PCR. This sample yields some 56,000 clones, of which approximately 80% are seen a single time; roughly 1.6% belongs to the top ten. The data originate from a study of cytomegalovirus exposure and HLA in healthy donors. Across the study: Researchers previously reported finding fewer than 120 million unique TCR beta sequences from about 170 million T cells.

Sequenced: PBMCs. The clonotype was recovered from a human donor in good health. This chain connects TRBV6-6 to TRBJ2-2; weak D call: TRBD1 (5 bases). CDR3 in DNA: TGTGCCAGCAGTTACACAGGGAACACCGGGGAGCTGTTTTTT. It translates to CASSYTGNTGELFF.